These 14 T cell receptor beta chains originate from one sample sequenced in a study of cytomegalovirus exposure and HLA in healthy donors. The PCR made use of 60 Vbeta and 13 Jbeta primers. Data came from immunoSEQ multiplex PCR; TCRdb stores just in-frame clones and leaves some out. The sample has 150,000 to 200,000 clones, around 80% seen once. Sequenced input: PBMCs. All receptors derive from a male donor in good health and CMV-seropositive.

The chain links TRBV28 to TRBJ2-3, with 11 nucleotides matching TRBD2. V lost 1 base and J lost 5; bases outside the gene matches: 8. CDR1 and CDR2 (germline): MDHEN, SYDVKM. This CDR3 has 17 residues. As DNA, the CDR3 is TGTGCCAGCAGTTTATACCCCGGGACTAGCGGCGGAGATACGCAGTATTTT. Its protein is CASSLYPGTSGGDTQYF.

The V call is TRBV27, the J call TRBJ1-2; 9 bases are a match to TRBD1. The CDR3 spans 15 residues. J was trimmed by 3 bases and V by 5 bases; bases with no gene match: 7. In germline, CDR1 is MNHEY, CDR2 SMNVEV (reference sequence). The CDR3 DNA reads as TGTGCCAGCAGTCCGCAACAGGGGGCCTACTATGGCTACACCTTC. It yields the protein CASSPQQGAYYGYTF.

This sequence joins TRBV18 and TRBJ2-5, with D uncertain. The CDR3 length is 14 residues. In germline, CDR1 is KGHSH, CDR2 LQKENI. V dropped 3 bases and J dropped 4 bases, with 12 bases sitting between them. The CDR3 sequence: CASSPRGSTETQYF. The CDR3 DNA reads TGTGCCAGCTCACCCCGAGGCTCTACAGAGACCCAGTACTTC. Supplemented by reference TRBV18 and TRBJ2-5, the full variable domain reads NAGVMQNPRHLVRRRGQEARLRCSPMKGHSHVYWYRQLPEEGLKFMVYLQKENIIDESGMPKERFSAEFPKEGPSILRIQQVVRGDSAAYFCASSPRGSTETQYFGPGTRLLVL.

The chain combines TRBV29-1 with TRBJ2-1; D might be TRBD2 (5 bases). The CDR3 totals 14 residues. Trimming removed 1 base at V and 8 bases at J, with 15 bases between. Germline lookup yields CDR1 SQVTM and CDR2 ANQGSEA. The CDR3 region has the DNA TGCAGCGTTGAAGTCCCCGTGGAGGACTATGAGCAGTTCTTC. Translating it yields CSVEVPVEDYEQFF.

The chain joins TRBV28 to TRBJ1-2; 7 bases line up with TRBD1. Per the germline V gene, CDR1 is MDHEN and CDR2 is SYDVKM. Trimming took 4 bases from V and 7 from J; bases not matched to a gene: 6. The CDR3 totals 13 residues. The CDR3 loop is CASSSNRGSGYTF. The CDR3 DNA follows: TGTGCCAGCAGTTCAAACAGGGGTTCTGGCTACACCTTC.

The gene calls are TRBV9 and TRBJ1-2, with D possibly being TRBD1 (5 bases). The V end was cut by 0 bases, the J end by 4 bases, with 13 bases between. CDR1 is SGDLS and CDR2 is YYNGEE in the germline V gene. The CDR3 spans 15 residues. The CDR3 bases are TGTGCCAGCAGCGTAGGACAGACAATTTCCTATGGCTACACCTTC. Residues: CASSVGQTISYGYTF.

The rearrangement uses TRBV6-5 and TRBJ1-5; D remains ambiguous. This CDR3 contains 14 residues. Looked up from germline, CDR1 is MNHEY and CDR2 is SVGAGI. V lost 7 bases and J 1 base, leaving 11 bases between the germline ends. The CDR3 protein is CASTSTQSNQPQHF. The CDR3 coding sequence is TGTGCCAGCACTAGCACCCAGAGCAATCAGCCCCAGCATTTT.

The chain links TRBV6-1 to TRBJ2-2, with 7 bases fitting TRBD1. This CDR3 is 14 amino acids long. Germline loops: CDR1 MNHNS, CDR2 SASEGT. Trimming at V came to 3 bases and at J to 6 bases, leaving 4 bases not matched to a gene. CDR3 sequence (DNA): TGTGCCAGCAGTGACCCAGACAGGGCCGGGGAGCTGTTTTTT. This translates into CASSDPDRAGELFF.

The chain combines TRBV7-2 with TRBJ2-7, with TRBD2 matching 7 bases. The CDR3 consists of 15 residues. Germline V gives CDR1 SGHTA, CDR2 FQGNSA. The trim removed 1 base at V and 6 bases at J, leaving 9 bases unmatched. The CDR3 DNA follows: TGTGCCAGCAGCTTAGGCGGGAGAGGATTATCCGAGCAGTACTTC. Amino acid sequence: CASSLGGRGLSEQYF.

The V gene is TRBV6-5, the J gene TRBJ1-1; no clear D. Germline loops: CDR1 MNHEY, CDR2 SVGAGI. Trimming took off 0 bases at V and 4 bases at J, with 12 bases between the two ends. There are 15 residues in the CDR3. CDR3 nucleotide sequence: TGTGCCAGCAGTTACTCGTCGGGTCTGAGCACTGAAGCTTTCTTT. This sequence encodes CASSYSSGLSTEAFF.

In the case of this clone: The junction departs from germline at one end; a sequencing error may be responsible. This chain connects TRBV7-9 to TRBJ2-7, with 7 bases lining up with TRBD1. CDR1 is SEHNR and CDR2 is FQNEAQ in the germline V gene (reference sequence). CDR3 size: 14 residues. CDR3 sequence (DNA): TGTTCCAGCACCCCAGGGACAGATCCCTACGAGCAGTACTTC. Translation gives CSSTPGTDPYEQYF.

The V gene is TRBV28, the J gene TRBJ2-5, with TRBD2 identical over 8 bases. The junction had 8 bases not matched to a gene; V was cut back by 7 bases and J by 4 bases. The CDR3 has 14 residues. Germline V gene sequence: CDR1 MDHEN, CDR2 SYDVKM. The CDR3 DNA sequence: TGTGCCAGCAAGGCGGGAGGACTGGTAGAGACCCAGTACTTC. Translating gives CASKAGGLVETQYF.

V is TRBV28 and J is TRBJ2-7, with 14 positions matching TRBD2. The V gene's germline CDR1 is MDHEN and CDR2 SYDVKM. This CDR3 comprises 20 residues. Trimming at V came to 3 bases and at J to 2 bases, leaving 15 bases not matched to a gene. CDR3 loop: CASSFQLGGLAGEGTYEQYF. CDR3 nucleotides: TGTGCCAGCAGTTTTCAATTGGGGGGACTAGCGGGAGAAGGGACCTACGAGCAGTACTTC.

The chain has TRBV18 and TRBJ2-1; 9 nucleotides match TRBD2. The length of the CDR3 is 15 residues. V was clipped by 0 bases and J by 6 bases; unmatched bases: 3. Germline loops: CDR1 KGHSH, CDR2 LQKENI. CDR3 coding DNA: TGTGCCAGCTCACCACCGACTAGCGGAGCCAATGAGCAGTTCTTC. Amino acids: CASSPPTSGANEQFF.